This T cell receptor beta chain was sequenced during a study of cytomegalovirus exposure and HLA in healthy donors. General study results and limits: When the data were analyzed later, several of the most significant clusters appeared to be linked to common viral pathogens. Usually a TCR sequence was rare, but some public TCRs were found in many donors.

Concerning this clone itself: Antigen: not known.

CDR3 length: 17 residues. The germline V and J ends were trimmed by 0 bases and 6 bases, with 18 bases remaining between them. CDR1 and CDR2 from the germline V gene are SGHVS and FQNEAQ. A multiplex PCR was run with 60 Vbeta primers and 13 Jbeta primers. The protocol was immunoSEQ multiplex PCR, while the TCRdb copy is restricted to in-frame clones and leaves out a portion. Its clone listing holds approximately 210,000 clones. The source material was PBMCs. The clonotype originates from a woman aged 25 to 39 in good health and CMV-seropositive. V and J are TRBV7-8 and TRBJ1-5; perhaps TRBD1 as D (6 bases). In DNA, the CDR3 is TGTGCCAGCAGCTTAGCGTTGGGGGCGGCGGGGGGTCAGCCCCAGCATTTT. Residues: CASSLALGAAGGQPQHF.